These T cell receptor beta chains were read from a single sample in a study of blood T cell repertoires in COVID-19. Profiled with immunoSEQ multiplex PCR; TCRdb holds only in-frame clones, not every one. The sample holds some 74,000 clones, around 83% seen once. The sample taken for sequencing was peripheral blood. Every receptor here comes from a man older than 75 with acute or convalescent COVID-19. Both conserved end residues are part of each CDR3. D genes are given only for firm matches. Clone size appears in some rows only: once, few, many, or a class for an expanded clone.

cdr3_nt cdr3_aa v_call d_call clone_size j_call cdr3_length
TGTGCCAGCAGCTTCCCCGGGACAGGGGGGAATCAGCCCCAGCATTTT CASSFPGTGGNQPQHF TRBV7-2 TRBD1 NA TRBJ1-5 16
TGTGCCAGCAGCGTAGCGGTGGTGGGCGGCACAGATACGCAGTATTTT CASSVAVVGGTDTQYF TRBV9 NA NA TRBJ2-3 16
TGTGCCAGCAGGCCTTGGGGTTTCAGACAGGAAAATGTGTCTGGCAATCAGCCCCAGCATTTT CASRPWGFRQENVSGNQPQHF TRBV6-2/TRBV6-3 NA NA TRBJ1-5 21
TGTGCCAGTAGTTATGTGACAGGGCCATATGGCTACACCTTC CASSYVTGPYGYTF TRBV19 TRBD1 NA TRBJ1-2 14
TGTGCCAGCAGATCAGGGCATAGCAATCAGCCCCAGCATTTT CASRSGHSNQPQHF TRBV7-9 NA few TRBJ1-5 14
TGTGCCAGCAGTTATGCGTGGGGCCAGGGCTACGAGCAGTACTTC CASSYAWGQGYEQYF TRBV27 NA NA TRBJ2-7 15
TGCGCCAGCAGCCCATTCGGACAGACCTACAATGAGCAGTTCTTC CASSPFGQTYNEQFF TRBV4-1 NA NA TRBJ2-1 15
TGCGCCAGCAGCCTGGACGGTTCAGAAGCTTTCTTT CASSLDGSEAFF TRBV5-1 NA NA TRBJ1-1 12
TGTGCCACCAGCAGAGTACAGAGTTACAATCAGCCCCAGCATTTT CATSRVQSYNQPQHF TRBV15 NA once TRBJ1-5 15
TGTGCCAGCAGTTCAACAGGAGCGAACACCGGGGAGCTGTTTTTT CASSSTGANTGELFF TRBV28 NA once TRBJ2-2 15
TGTGCCAGCAGCTTAGGCGGGACAGGGGGTTCTGGGGCCAACGTCCTGACTTTC CASSLGGTGGSGANVLTF TRBV7-2 TRBD1 NA TRBJ2-6 18
TGTGCCAGCAGTATAGCGGGGGGGACGCAGTATTTT CASSIAGGTQYF TRBV12-3/TRBV12-4 TRBD2 NA TRBJ2-3 12
TGTGCCAGCAGCCCCGAGCCTGGTAGCACAGATACGCAGTATTTT CASSPEPGSTDTQYF TRBV7-3 NA NA TRBJ2-3 15
TGTGCCAGCAGCTTATGGACAGGGGGGAGCACAGATACGCAGTATTTT CASSLWTGGSTDTQYF TRBV7-3 TRBD1 NA TRBJ2-3 16
TGTGCCAGCAGCCCAGAAGGGGGAACCGGGGAGCTGTTTTTT CASSPEGGTGELFF TRBV9 NA NA TRBJ2-2 14
TGTGCCAGCAGCTTGATGTGGACTTCTGGGGCCAACGTCCTGACTTTC CASSLMWTSGANVLTF TRBV5-5 NA NA TRBJ2-6 16
TGTGCCAGCAGCCAGGGGGCACGAAACACCATATATTTT CASSQGARNTIYF TRBV28 TRBD1 once TRBJ1-3 13
TGTGCCAGCAGTGAGGGACAGATGAACACTGAAGCTTTCTTT CASSEGQMNTEAFF TRBV2 TRBD1 few TRBJ1-1 14